A selection of T cell receptor beta chains follows, all from one sample in a study of T-cell reconstitution after alpha-beta-depleted transplantation in children. From the PCR reads, TCRdb called clonotypes with MiXCR, one entry per CDR3 protein. The data contain 300,000 to 350,000 distinct CDR3 sequences, approximately 20% of them singletons. The specimen comprised PBMCs, mostly from graft donor cells, sampled 180 days after TCRalphabeta/CD19-depleted stem cell transplant. The receptor source for this set is a male patient between 10 and 17 years old who had a stem cell transplant for acute lymphoblastic leukemia, so the T cells may come from the graft donor. Both conserved end residues are part of each CDR3. The D gene is left open where the match is weak. Clone size is shown for a subset of rows, as once, few, many or a class of expanded clone.

v_gene	abundance	j_gene	d_gene	CDR3aa	CDR3nt
TRBV12-3/TRBV12-4	.	TRBJ2-7	.	CASRFGSGFYEQYF	TGTGCCAGCAGGTTTGGTAGCGGATTCTACGAGCAGTACTTC
TRBV24-1	.	TRBJ2-1	.	CATSEGAFNEQFF	TGTGCCACCAGTGAAGGGGCGTTCAATGAGCAGTTCTTC
TRBV20-1	.	TRBJ2-3	TRBD1	CSAHGTGGSSTDTQYF	TGCAGTGCGCACGGGACAGGGGGTTCGAGCACAGATACGCAGTATTTT
TRBV6-5	once	TRBJ2-1	.	CASSYRPGTSSYNEQFF	TGTGCCAGCAGTTACCGGCCAGGAACTAGCTCCTACAATGAGCAGTTCTTC
TRBV28	.	TRBJ2-1	.	CASCSVGHKAYNEQFF	TGTGCCAGCTGTTCTGTGGGACATAAAGCCTACAATGAGCAGTTCTTC
TRBV20-1	.	TRBJ2-3	TRBD2	CSARDPRGGVAGFSTDTQYF	TGCAGTGCTAGAGATCCAAGGGGAGGTGTAGCGGGGTTTAGCACAGATACGCAGTATTTT
TRBV20-1	.	TRBJ2-7	.	CSEMSVKLGEQYF	TGCAGTGAAATGAGCGTTAAACTAGGCGAGCAGTACTTC
TRBV5-1	few	TRBJ1-3	.	CASSRGDVGSGNTIYF	TGCGCCAGCAGCCGAGGGGACGTAGGCTCTGGAAACACCATATATTTT
TRBV4-1	few	TRBJ2-3	.	CASRGSRGYTDTQYF	TGCGCCAGCAGGGGTAGCCGCGGGTACACAGATACGCAGTATTTT
TRBV7-9	.	TRBJ2-1	.	CASSLGVGPYNEQFF	TGTGCCAGCAGCTTAGGAGTCGGGCCCTACAATGAGCAGTTCTTC
TRBV20-1	few	TRBJ2-5	TRBD2	CSARPRTSLRETQYF	TGCAGTGCTAGACCCCGGACTAGCCTCCGGGAGACCCAGTACTTC
TRBV11-2	.	TRBJ2-7	TRBD2	CASTQTPAGGYEQYF	TGTGCCAGCACTCAAACCCCTGCGGGAGGGTACGAGCAGTACTTC
TRBV12-3/TRBV12-4	many	TRBJ2-7	TRBD2	CASSPTSAGYEQYF	TGTGCCAGCAGCCCGACTAGCGCCGGCTACGAGCAGTACTTC
TRBV20-1	.	TRBJ2-2	TRBD2	CSASLAGGPSNTGELFF	TGCAGTGCTTCCCTAGCGGGAGGGCCCTCAAACACCGGGGAGCTGTTTTTT
TRBV20-1	.	TRBJ2-2	.	CSARNLGLNTGEPFF	TGCAGTGCTAGAAACCTAGGCCTGAACACCGGGGAGCCGTTTTTT
TRBV15	.	TRBJ2-1	TRBD1	CATSRDIDRGINEQFF	TGTGCCACCAGCAGAGACATAGACAGGGGAATCAATGAGCAGTTCTTC
TRBV9	.	TRBJ2-7	.	CASSVGGTPTYEQYF	TGTGCCAGCAGCGTAGGGGGGACTCCAACCTACGAGCAGTACTTC
TRBV18	once	TRBJ2-7	TRBD2	CASSPTWGLAAEQYF	TGTGCCAGCTCACCAACCTGGGGACTAGCGGCCGAGCAGTACTTC
TRBV4-1	few	TRBJ2-7	TRBD2	CASSQGLAGNYEQYF	TGCGCCAGCAGCCAAGGACTAGCGGGAAACTACGAGCAGTACTTC
TRBV20-1	.	TRBJ2-1	.	CSAPTEIYNEQFF	TGCAGTGCTCCGACCGAGATCTACAATGAGCAGTTCTTC
TRBV5-1	few	TRBJ2-6	.	CASSPRSPEYVTF	TGCGCCAGCAGCCCCAGAAGCCCGGAGTACGTGACTTTC
TRBV2	few	TRBJ2-7	.	CASSDRGRGYEQYF	TGTGCCAGCAGTGACAGAGGGAGGGGGTACGAGCAGTACTTC